The source of this TCR beta chain is a study of T-cell reconstitution after alpha-beta-depleted transplantation in children. Unique molecular identifiers were incorporated when the TCRbeta library was constructed. Using its own MiXCR run on the PCR reads, TCRdb lists one record per CDR3 protein. The repertoire holds 600,000 to 700,000 distinct CDR3 sequences, with about an eighth as singletons. Broader study findings: Several hundred expanded graft clones reportedly were the source of alpha-beta T cells about two months after transplant. Newly produced T cells mostly accounted for T-cell counts and diversity one year post-transplant. Some patients owed their high day-60 TCRbeta diversity to surviving recipient T cells and thymic progenitors.

J gave up 5 bases and V 2 bases, and 12 bases lay outside the gene matches. CDR3 size: 16 residues. Germline values: CDR1 MNHEY, CDR2 SMNVEV (reference sequence). About this clonotype: What it binds is not known. Since a much larger clone is just one base distant, this may be a read error.

Sequences were derived from PBMCs, sampled before TCRalphabeta/CD19-depleted stem cell transplant. The clonotype was recovered from a girl aged 2-15 years with congenital amegakaryocytic thrombocytopenia, due to receive a stem cell transplant. The genes are TRBV27 and TRBJ2-7; 7 bases fit TRBD2. CDR3 DNA sequence: TGTGCCAGCAGTTTACGTCTCGCAGGGAGGGAAAACGAGCAGTACTTC. As protein: CASSLRLAGRENEQYF.